Below, one T cell receptor beta chain is given with its context. Its antigen is undetermined. Sorting with CD45RO/CCR7/CD25/CD127/CD95/CD27 yielded naive, central memory, regulatory and stem-like memory CD4+ cells. Every isolated RNA sample was fully reverse transcribed, so sequencing captured expressed TCRB transcripts. Assay used: immunoSEQ multiplex PCR; TCRdb lists only in-frame clones, some missing. The sample contains 500,000 to 800,000 clones, roughly 12% of which appear only once. The CDR3 length is 15 residues. CDR1 and CDR2 (germline): MRHNA, SNTAGT. V lost 6 bases to trimming and J lost 8 bases; unmatched junction nucleotides: 13. The data belong to a study of beta chain features in type 1 diabetes. Study as a whole: The patient and healthy donor groups were comparable for age, gender and cell yields. General study findings and limits: Lower insertion and higher deletion counts appeared at VDJ junctions in type 1 diabetes patients. Researchers could not determine here whether HLA type influences TCRB rearrangement. Moderately but significantly shorter TCRB CDR3s were found in Type 1 diabetes patients in all four CD4+ subsets.

The V and J genes are TRBV6-4 and TRBJ2-1, with 7 bases lining up with TRBD1. The receptor was isolated from a man aged 30-40 years with type 1 diabetes. The sample comprised naive CD4+ T cells from blood. CDR3 nucleotides: TGTGCCAGCAGACGACAGGGTATAAGTAGCGATGAGCAGTTCTTC. The encoded protein is CASRRQGISSDEQFF.